This entry is about one TCR beta chain. V lost 6 bases to trimming and J lost 8 bases, with 10 bases between them. The CDR3 extends over 10 amino acids. The germline CDR1 and CDR2 sequences are DFQATT and SNEGSKA (reference sequence). Here immunoSEQ multiplex PCR was the method, and the copy in TCRdb shows in-frame clones only, minus some. This sample has approximately 170,000 clones, with 80% to 90% found just once. The data stem from a study of blood T cell repertoires in COVID-19. Sequences were obtained from peripheral blood. This TCR was recovered from a woman older than 75 with acute or convalescent COVID-19. The rearrangement uses TRBV20-1 and TRBJ1-2; no clear D. The CDR3 DNA sequence: TGCAGTGCGTACTCCGGGGGCTACACCTTC. Translated: CSAYSGGYTF.